These 12 T cell receptor beta chains came from one sample sequenced in a study of control samples from healthy donors and cancer patients. The assay was immunoSEQ multiplex PCR, and TCRdb's table has in-frame clones only and misses some. The profile covers roughly 120,000 clones, with 70% to 90% appearing a single time and more than 2.5% taken by the ten largest. Sequenced: blood. Receptors originate from a man between 45 and 60 years old in good health.

The CDR3 DNA follows: TGTGCCAGCAGTCCCTTTAAAGCAGATACGCAGTATTTT. Protein sequence: CASSPFKADTQYF. The rearrangement joins TRBV27 to TRBJ2-3; D not resolved. The CDR3 has 13 amino acids. Germline V lookup: CDR1 MNHEY, CDR2 SMNVEV (reference sequence). The V end was cut by 5 bases, the J end by 4 bases, with 10 bases between.

The chain is built from TRBV28 and TRBJ1-2, with a weak D call TRBD1 (6 bases). The V end was cut by 6 bases, the J end by 8 bases, with 19 bases between. The CDR3 runs to 14 residues. The germline V gene has CDR1 MDHEN and CDR2 SYDVKM. CDR3 residues: CASSPGDRFNGYTF. The CDR3 DNA sequence: TGTGCCAGCAGCCCAGGCGACAGGTTCAACGGCTACACCTTC.

The chain carries TRBV5-1 and TRBJ2-1, with D uncertain. CDR1 and CDR2 from the germline V gene are SGHRS and YFSETQ. Trimming left V 2 bases short and J 0 bases short, with 9 bases between. CDR3 length equals 15 residues. Written as DNA, the CDR3 is TGCGCCAGCAGCTTTTTTTGGGGCTCCTACAATGAGCAGTTCTTC. Amino acid sequence: CASSFFWGSYNEQFF.

V usage is TRBV18 and J usage is TRBJ2-7; D remains ambiguous. The CDR3 spans 12 residues. Trimming cost V 4 bases and J 6 bases, with 10 bases left between them. Germline V gene lookup returns CDR1 KGHSH and CDR2 LQKENI. The CDR3 DNA reads TGTGCCAGCTCACTTAGAACCATCGAGCAGTACTTC. Translating it yields CASSLRTIEQYF.

DNA for the CDR3: TGCGCCAGCAGCTTGGGAATTGGAGGGGACAGGGGGACCCTCCACTTT. Translation gives CASSLGIGGDRGTLHF. The gene calls are TRBV5-1 and TRBJ1-6; 11 nucleotides line up with TRBD1. Germline-derived CDR1 and CDR2 are SGHRS and YFSETQ. This CDR3 spans 16 amino acids. Trimming took 0 bases from V and 14 from J; bases not matched to a gene: 10.

This chain connects TRBV5-4 to TRBJ2-7; possible D gene TRBD1, 6 bases. CDR3 length: 14 amino acids. Trimming removed 0 bases from V and 3 bases from J, with 10 bases in between. CDR1 is SGHNT, CDR2 YYREEE, per germline (reference sequence). CDR3 in amino acids: CASSLDRANYEQYF. Here the CDR3 DNA reads TGTGCCAGCAGCTTGGACAGGGCAAACTACGAGCAGTACTTC.

J is TRBJ2-5 and V is TRBV4-1; D is tentatively TRBD1 or TRBD2 (5 bases each). The germline CDR1 and CDR2 sequences are MGHRA and YSYEKL. The CDR3 is 15 residues long. Trimming cost V 4 bases and J 1 base, with 13 bases left between them. The CDR3 DNA is TGCGCCAGCAGCCTGGACGGGGCAGGCCAAGAGACCCAGTACTTC. This sequence encodes CASSLDGAGQETQYF.

The chain is built from TRBV29-1 and TRBJ2-7; tentative D call: TRBD1 (6 bases). The V end was cut by 6 bases, the J end by 5 bases, with 17 bases between. Per germline, CDR1 SQVTM and CDR2 ANQGSEA. The CDR3 loop spans 13 amino acids. The CDR3 DNA sequence: TGCAGCGTGGCTCTGACAGGACCCCACGAGCAGTACTTC. Translating gives CSVALTGPHEQYF.

The V call is TRBV11-3, the J call TRBJ1-1, with D maybe TRBD1 (6 bases). Deletions cut 8 bases from V and 2 bases from J, with 30 bases between. This CDR3 has 19 residues. Germline V gives CDR1 SGHNT, CDR2 YENEEA. The CDR3 DNA is TGTGCCAGCTCCCCAGGCCTCATCGGGGGGCCAACTGCAAACACTGAAGCTTTCTTT. It specifies CASSPGLIGGPTANTEAFF.

The chain is built from TRBV28 and TRBJ1-3; 7 bases are a match to TRBD1. With 1 base clipped from V and 4 bases from J, the junction kept 13 bases outside the gene matches. CDR3 length: 18 residues. CDR1 MDHEN and CDR2 SYDVKM come from the germline V gene. The CDR3, as DNA: TGTGCCAGCAGTTTATATCCACAACCGGGACAGCAAGGAAACACCATATATTTT. This codes for CASSLYPQPGQQGNTIYF.

The rearrangement joins TRBV4-2 to TRBJ2-2; D gene ambiguous. Germline assignment: CDR1 LGHNA and CDR2 YNFKEQ. V lost 5 bases and J 6 bases, leaving 16 bases between the germline ends. The CDR3 runs to 15 residues. The CDR3 DNA sequence: TGTGCCAGCAGCGGAGAGACACTCCGGCCCGGGGAGCTGTTTTTT. The encoded protein is CASSGETLRPGELFF.

V is TRBV28 and J is TRBJ2-2; D perhaps matches TRBD1 (7 bases). V lost 6 bases and J lost 5, with 13 bases in between. The CDR3 runs to 14 residues. Germline loops: CDR1 MDHEN, CDR2 SYDVKM. This chain's CDR3 is CASRWRGQTGELFF. The DNA of the CDR3 is TGTGCCAGCAGATGGAGGGGGCAGACCGGGGAGCTGTTTTTT.